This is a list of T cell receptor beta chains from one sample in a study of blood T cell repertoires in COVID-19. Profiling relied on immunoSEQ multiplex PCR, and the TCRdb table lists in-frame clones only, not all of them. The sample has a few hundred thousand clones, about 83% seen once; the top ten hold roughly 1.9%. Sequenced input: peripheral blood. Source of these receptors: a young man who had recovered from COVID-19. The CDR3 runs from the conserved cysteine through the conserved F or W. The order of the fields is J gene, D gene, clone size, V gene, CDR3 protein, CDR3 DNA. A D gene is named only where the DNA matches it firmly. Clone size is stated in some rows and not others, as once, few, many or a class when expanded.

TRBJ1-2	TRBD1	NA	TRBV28	CASSRDRVGYGYTF	TGTGCCAGCAGTCGGGACAGGGTTGGCTATGGCTACACCTTC
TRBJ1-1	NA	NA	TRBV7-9	CASSSGPSQWAFF	TGTGCCAGCAGCAGTGGCCCAAGTCAATGGGCTTTCTTT
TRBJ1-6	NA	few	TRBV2	CASSDNFSPLHF	TGTGCCAGCAGTGATAATTTCTCACCCCTCCACTTT
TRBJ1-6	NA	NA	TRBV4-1	CASSPQFGGDGNSPLHF	TGCGCCAGCAGCCCACAGTTTGGGGGGGACGGGAATTCACCCCTCCACTTT
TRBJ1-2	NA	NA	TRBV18	CASSIPQSRDGYTF	TGTGCCAGCTCCATCCCCCAATCCAGGGATGGCTACACCTTC
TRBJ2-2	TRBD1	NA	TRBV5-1	CASRFGTGGTGELFF	TGCGCCAGCAGATTCGGGACAGGGGGCACCGGGGAGCTGTTTTTT
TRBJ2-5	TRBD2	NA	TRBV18	CASSPDSGGQETQYF	TGTGCCAGCTCACCAGATAGCGGGGGTCAAGAGACCCAGTACTTC
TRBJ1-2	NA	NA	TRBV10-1	CASSLAPNYGYTF	TGCGCCAGCAGCCTGGCCCCTAACTATGGCTACACCTTC
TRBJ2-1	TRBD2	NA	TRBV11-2	CASRSSGGNYNEQFF	TGTGCCAGCAGAAGTAGCGGGGGAAACTACAATGAGCAGTTCTTC
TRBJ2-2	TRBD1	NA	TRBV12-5	CASGLRVWGTGGHTGELFF	TGTGCTAGTGGTTTGAGGGTCTGGGGGACAGGGGGCCACACCGGGGAGCTGTTTTTT
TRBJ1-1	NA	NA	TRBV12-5	CATAMGLRNTEAFF	TGTGCTACCGCCATGGGACTCCGGAACACTGAAGCTTTCTTT
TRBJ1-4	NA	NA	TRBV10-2	CASSEVYGREQGGEKLFF	TGCGCCAGCAGTGAGGTTTATGGTCGTGAACAGGGAGGGGAAAAACTGTTTTTT
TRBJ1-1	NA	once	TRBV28	CASSVTGTNTEAFF	TGTGCCAGCAGTGTCACAGGTACGAACACTGAAGCTTTCTTT
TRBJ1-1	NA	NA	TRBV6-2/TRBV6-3	CASSHGVRAFF	TGTGCCAGCAGCCACGGGGTACGAGCTTTCTTT
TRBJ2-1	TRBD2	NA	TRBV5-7	CASSCGTRGYNEQFF	TGTGCCAGCAGCTGCGGGACTAGAGGGTACAATGAGCAGTTCTTC
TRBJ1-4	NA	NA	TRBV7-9	CASSPQGGVVGEKLFF	TGTGCCAGCAGCCCACAGGGAGGGGTTGTCGGTGAAAAACTGTTTTTT
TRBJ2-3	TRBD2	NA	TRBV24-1	CATSETSGGPTDTQYF	TGTGCCACCAGTGAGACGAGCGGGGGTCCCACAGATACGCAGTATTTT
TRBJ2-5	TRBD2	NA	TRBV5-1	CASANGTSGTQETQYF	TGCGCCAGCGCCAATGGGACTAGCGGGACCCAAGAGACCCAGTACTTC
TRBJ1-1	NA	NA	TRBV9	CASSANLNTEAFF	TGTGCCAGCAGCGCTAACTTGAACACTGAAGCTTTCTTT
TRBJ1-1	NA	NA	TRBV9	CASSVAGAITEAFF	TGTGCCAGCAGCGTTGCAGGGGCAATCACTGAAGCTTTCTTT
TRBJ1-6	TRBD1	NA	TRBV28	CASGKQGASYNSPLHF	TGTGCCAGCGGAAAGCAGGGGGCCTCCTATAATTCACCCCTCCACTTT
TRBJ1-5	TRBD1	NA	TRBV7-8	CASSGGDRNQPQHF	TGTGCCAGCAGCGGAGGGGACAGAAATCAGCCCCAGCATTTT
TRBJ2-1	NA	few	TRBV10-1	CASSPGTSDEQFF	TGCGCCAGCAGCCCCGGGACTTCCGATGAGCAGTTCTTC
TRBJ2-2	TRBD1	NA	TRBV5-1	CASGGQGAPAAGELFF	TGCGCCAGCGGAGGGCAGGGGGCTCCGGCCGCCGGGGAGCTGTTTTTT
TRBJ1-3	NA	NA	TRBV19	CASSAAGTSGNTIYF	TGTGCCAGTAGTGCGGCCGGGACATCCGGAAACACCATATATTTT